This T cell receptor beta chain originates from a study of OX40 agonist ivuxolimab in advanced cancers. This CDR3 has 14 residues. V lost 4 bases, J lost 6 bases, and 6 bases stayed unmatched. Germline V gene lookup returns CDR1 SNHLY and CDR2 FYNNEI. The assay was immunoSEQ multiplex PCR, and TCRdb's table has in-frame clones only and misses some. This table holds 95,000 to 100,000 clones, less than 95% found once. The sequenced sample was CD4+ or CD8+ T cells sorted from blood, obtained in a trial of the OX40 agonist ivuxolimab. The TCR sequence derives from an adult with an advanced solid tumor such as melanoma, head and neck, liver or kidney cancer. The chain employs TRBV2 and TRBJ1-5; 7 nucleotides match TRBD1. The CDR3, as DNA: TGTGCCAGCAGTGGCGGCAGGGACAGTCAGCCCCAGCATTTT. Translating gives CASSGGRDSQPQHF.